This TCR beta chain was recovered during a study of T-cell memory formation after mild COVID-19. This clonotype was counted between two and nine times. From the 5' RACE reads, TCRdb called clonotypes with MiXCR, one entry per CDR3 protein. Altogether around 450,000 distinct CDR3 sequences are present, roughly 20% being singletons, with the ten largest covering approximately 8.4%. Germline V gene sequence: CDR1 DFQATT, CDR2 SNEGSKA (reference sequence). Deletions cut 1 base from V and 3 bases from J, with 9 bases between. CDR3 length: 14 amino acids. This clonotype originated in an adult woman who had mild COVID-19 (a few samples of this study predate the infection). Cell type and time point are not known. The chain couples TRBV20-1 to TRBJ1-4; possibly TRBD1 for D (5 bases). The material sequenced was PBMCs or a T cell subset sorted from them (not recorded which). The CDR3 nucleotides read TGCAGTGCTAGAGGGGACGGCCCTAATGAAAAACTGTTTTTT. It specifies CSARGDGPNEKLFF.